This T cell receptor beta chain was recorded in a study of CD4 and CD8 cells across lung adenocarcinoma regions. Donors had localized lung adenocarcinoma, a non-small cell lung cancer. One entry per CDR3 protein results from TCRdb running MiXCR on the PCR reads. The sample contains 15,000 to 20,000 distinct CDR3 sequences, around 50% of which appear only once. The CDR3 is 15 residues long. The V end was cut by 2 bases, the J end by 1 base, with 11 bases between. CDR1 and CDR2 (germline): MNHEY, SVGAGI. The chain couples TRBV6-5 to TRBJ1-2; TRBD1 is a possible D gene (6 bases). This TCR came from a male donor with lung adenocarcinoma. The CD4 and CD8 labels of this study may be unreliable. The sequenced sample was CD8+ T cells from the margin of a lung tumor. CDR3 loop: CASSYARDNNYGYTF. In DNA form, the CDR3 reads TGTGCCAGCAGTTACGCCCGGGACAATAACTATGGCTACACCTTC.